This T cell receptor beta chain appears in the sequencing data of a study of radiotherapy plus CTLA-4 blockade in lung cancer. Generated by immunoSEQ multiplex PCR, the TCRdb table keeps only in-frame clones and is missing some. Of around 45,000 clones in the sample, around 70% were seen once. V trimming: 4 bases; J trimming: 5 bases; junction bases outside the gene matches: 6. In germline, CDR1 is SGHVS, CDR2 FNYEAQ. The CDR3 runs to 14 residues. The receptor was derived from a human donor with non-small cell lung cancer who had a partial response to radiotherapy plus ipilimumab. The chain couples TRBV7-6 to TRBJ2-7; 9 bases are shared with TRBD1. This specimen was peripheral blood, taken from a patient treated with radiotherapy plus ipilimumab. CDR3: CASSWGDRVHEQYF. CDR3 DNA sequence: TGTGCCAGCAGCTGGGGGGACAGGGTCCACGAGCAGTACTTC.